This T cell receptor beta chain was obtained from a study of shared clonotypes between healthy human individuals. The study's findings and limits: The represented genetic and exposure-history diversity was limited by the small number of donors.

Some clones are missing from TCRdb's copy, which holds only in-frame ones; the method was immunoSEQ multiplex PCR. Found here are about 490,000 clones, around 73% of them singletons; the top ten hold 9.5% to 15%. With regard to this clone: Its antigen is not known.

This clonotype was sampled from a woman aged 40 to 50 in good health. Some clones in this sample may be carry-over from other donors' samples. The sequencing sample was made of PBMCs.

The CDR3 spells CASSLTGPAYNEQFF. The CDR3 coding sequence is TGCGCCAGCAGCTTGACGGGCCCCGCATACAATGAGCAGTTCTTC. The chain carries TRBV5-1 and TRBJ2-1; D is unclear. Looked up from germline, CDR1 is SGHRS and CDR2 is YFSETQ. V was trimmed by 1 base and J by 4 bases, leaving 12 bases between them. The CDR3 length is 15 residues.